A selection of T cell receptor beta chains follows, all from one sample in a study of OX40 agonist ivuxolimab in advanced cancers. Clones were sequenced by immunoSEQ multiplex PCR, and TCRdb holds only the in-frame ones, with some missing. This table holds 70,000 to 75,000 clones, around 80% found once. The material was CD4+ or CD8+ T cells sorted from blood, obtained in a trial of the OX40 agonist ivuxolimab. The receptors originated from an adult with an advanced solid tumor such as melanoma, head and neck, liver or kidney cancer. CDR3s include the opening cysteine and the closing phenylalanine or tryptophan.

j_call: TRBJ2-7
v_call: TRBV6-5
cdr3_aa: CASSYRRGIYEQYF

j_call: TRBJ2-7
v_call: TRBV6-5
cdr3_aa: CASSSTGLAYEQYF

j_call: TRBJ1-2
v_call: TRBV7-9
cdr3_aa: CASSLRQELYGYTF

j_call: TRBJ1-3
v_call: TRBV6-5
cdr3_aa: CASSRDRYSGNTIYF

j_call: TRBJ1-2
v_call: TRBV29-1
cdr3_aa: CSAQENYGYTF

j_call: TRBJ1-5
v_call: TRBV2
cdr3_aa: CASSVQTGSNQPQHF

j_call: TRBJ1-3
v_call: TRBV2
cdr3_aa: CASTLGQYSGNTIYF

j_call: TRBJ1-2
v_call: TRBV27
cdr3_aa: CASSPIGPAYGYTF

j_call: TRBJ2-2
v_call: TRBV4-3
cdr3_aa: CASSLSTGVLGGELFF

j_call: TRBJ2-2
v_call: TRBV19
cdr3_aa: CAQYSRGGTNTGELFF

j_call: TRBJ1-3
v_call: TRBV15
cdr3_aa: CATSREGSGNTIYF

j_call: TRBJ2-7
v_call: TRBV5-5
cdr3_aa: CASIPRVTGPYEQYF

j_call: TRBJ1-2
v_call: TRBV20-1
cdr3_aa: CSAAGYGYTF

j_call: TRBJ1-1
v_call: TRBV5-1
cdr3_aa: CASSRGGGQGQTFF

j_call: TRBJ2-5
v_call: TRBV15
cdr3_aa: CATSRDRTVGQETQYF

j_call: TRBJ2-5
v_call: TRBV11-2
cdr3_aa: CASSLGVQSPSQETQYF

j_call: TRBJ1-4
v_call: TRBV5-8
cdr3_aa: CASSLGGRNEKLFF

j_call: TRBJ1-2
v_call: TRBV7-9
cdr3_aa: CASQGDGGYTF

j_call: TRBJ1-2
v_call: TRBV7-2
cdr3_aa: CASSFDGSNYGYTF

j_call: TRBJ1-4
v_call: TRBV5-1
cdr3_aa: CASSLGPGQGGEKLFF

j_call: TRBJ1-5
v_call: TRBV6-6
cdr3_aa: CASSRDSLAYQPQHF

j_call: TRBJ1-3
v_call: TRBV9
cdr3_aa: CASKGSGNTIYF

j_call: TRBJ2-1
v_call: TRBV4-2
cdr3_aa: CASRSSSNEQFF

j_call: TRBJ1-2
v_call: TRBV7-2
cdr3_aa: CASSLDSSYGYTF

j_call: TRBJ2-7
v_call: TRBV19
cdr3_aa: CASTQAADSSYEQYF

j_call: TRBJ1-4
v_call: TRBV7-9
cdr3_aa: CASSLAGQSEKLFF

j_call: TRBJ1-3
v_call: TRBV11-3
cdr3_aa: CASSLPGSGNTIYF

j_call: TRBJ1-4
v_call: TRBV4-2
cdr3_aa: CASSRDTSNDKLFF

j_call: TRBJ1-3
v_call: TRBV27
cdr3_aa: CASSPYEGNTIYF

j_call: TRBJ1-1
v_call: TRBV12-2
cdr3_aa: CASRLRGNTEAFF

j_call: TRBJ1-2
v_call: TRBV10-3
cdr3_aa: CATGAGHSTLNYGYTF

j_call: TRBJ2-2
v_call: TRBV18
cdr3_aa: CASSPSLNGELFF

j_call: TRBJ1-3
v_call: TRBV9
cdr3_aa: CASSVGDSRSGNTIYF

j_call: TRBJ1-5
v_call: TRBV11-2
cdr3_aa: CASKKGAGQPQHF

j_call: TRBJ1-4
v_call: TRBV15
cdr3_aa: CATFWAKLFF

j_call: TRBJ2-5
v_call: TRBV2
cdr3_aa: CASSRTGMGVRTQYF

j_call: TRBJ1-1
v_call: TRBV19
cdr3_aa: CASSRDRGNTEAFF

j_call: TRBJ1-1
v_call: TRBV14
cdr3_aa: CASSQDQGAMNTEAFF

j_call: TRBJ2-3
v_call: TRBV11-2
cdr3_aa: CASSLGGPIDTQYF

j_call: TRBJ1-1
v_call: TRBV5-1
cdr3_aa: CASSLQVVGNTEAFF

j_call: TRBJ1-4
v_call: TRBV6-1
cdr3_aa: CASSGPTNEKLFF

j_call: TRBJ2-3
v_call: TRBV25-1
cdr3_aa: CASLGYTQYF

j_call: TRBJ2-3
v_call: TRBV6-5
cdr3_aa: CASSYRGQNTQYF

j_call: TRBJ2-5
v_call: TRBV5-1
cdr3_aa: CASSGEGYRGPLYQETQYF

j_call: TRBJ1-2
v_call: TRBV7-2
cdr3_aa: CASRGGSWGYTF

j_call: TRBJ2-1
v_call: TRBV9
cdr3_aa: CASSVAGSQEQFF

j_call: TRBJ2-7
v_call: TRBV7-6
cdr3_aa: CASSLVSEHGPASYEQYF

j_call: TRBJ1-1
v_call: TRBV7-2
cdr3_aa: CASSLQGVGNTEAFF

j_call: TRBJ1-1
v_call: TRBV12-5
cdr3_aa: CASGLEALTEAFF

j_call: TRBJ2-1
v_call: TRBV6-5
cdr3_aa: CASSFSTGGNEQFF

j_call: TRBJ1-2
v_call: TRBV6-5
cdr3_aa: CASTSAGISYGYTF

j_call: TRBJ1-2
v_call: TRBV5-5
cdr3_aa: CASSLWTDGYTF

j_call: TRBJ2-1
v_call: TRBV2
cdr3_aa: CASKGGSVSYNEQFF

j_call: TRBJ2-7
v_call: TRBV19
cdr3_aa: CASSTLDGGGEQYF

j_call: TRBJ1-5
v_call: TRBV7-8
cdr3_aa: CASSTWRDRGNQPQHF

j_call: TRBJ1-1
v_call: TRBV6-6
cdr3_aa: CASSYGAGGSTEAFF

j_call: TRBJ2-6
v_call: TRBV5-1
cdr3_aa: CASSLASSGANVLTF

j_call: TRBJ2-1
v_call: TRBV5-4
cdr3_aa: CASSPTPGLQNEQFF

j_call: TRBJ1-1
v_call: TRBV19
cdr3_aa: CASSIIGEKDTEAFF

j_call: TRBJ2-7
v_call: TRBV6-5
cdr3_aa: CASSYSRYYEQYF